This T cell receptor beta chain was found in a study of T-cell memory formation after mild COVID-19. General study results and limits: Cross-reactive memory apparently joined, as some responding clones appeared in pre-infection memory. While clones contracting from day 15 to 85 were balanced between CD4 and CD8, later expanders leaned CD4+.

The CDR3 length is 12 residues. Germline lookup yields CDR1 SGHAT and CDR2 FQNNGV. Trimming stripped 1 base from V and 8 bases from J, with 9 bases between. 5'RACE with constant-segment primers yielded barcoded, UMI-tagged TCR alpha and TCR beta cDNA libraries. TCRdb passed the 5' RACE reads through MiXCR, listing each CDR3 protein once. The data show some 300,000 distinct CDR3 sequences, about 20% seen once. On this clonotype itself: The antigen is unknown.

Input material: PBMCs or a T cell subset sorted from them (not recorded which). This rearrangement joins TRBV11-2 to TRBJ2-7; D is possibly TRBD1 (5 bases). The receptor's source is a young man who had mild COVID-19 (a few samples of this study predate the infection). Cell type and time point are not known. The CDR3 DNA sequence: TGTGCCAGCAGCTTAGGTGGGGCGCAGCAGTACTTC. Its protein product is CASSLGGAQQYF. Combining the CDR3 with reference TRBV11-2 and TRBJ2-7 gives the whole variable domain EAGVAQSPRYKIIEKRQSVAFWCNPISGHATLYWYQQILGQGPKLLIQFQNNGVVDDSQLPKDRFSAERLKGVDSTLKIQPAKLEDSAVYLCASSLGGAQQYFGPGTRLTVT.